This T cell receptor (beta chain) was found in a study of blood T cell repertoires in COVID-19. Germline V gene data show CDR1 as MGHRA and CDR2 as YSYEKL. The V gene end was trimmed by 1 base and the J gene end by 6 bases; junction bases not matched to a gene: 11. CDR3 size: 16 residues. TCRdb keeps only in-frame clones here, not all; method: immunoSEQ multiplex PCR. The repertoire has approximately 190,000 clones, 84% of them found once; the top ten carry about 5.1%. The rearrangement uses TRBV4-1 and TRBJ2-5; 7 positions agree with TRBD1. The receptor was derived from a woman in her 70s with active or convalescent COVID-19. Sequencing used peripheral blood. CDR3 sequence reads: CASSQVQGEGQQTQYF. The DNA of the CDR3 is TGCGCCAGCAGCCAAGTCCAGGGGGAAGGTCAACAGACCCAGTACTTC.